The rows below give T cell receptor beta chains drawn from one sample of a study of CD8 T cells in ankylosing spondylitis. Each CDR3 protein is one row after TCRdb ran MiXCR on the 5' RACE reads. The sample carries hundreds of thousands of distinct CDR3 sequences, roughly 26% recorded once. The sample was blood, either unsorted or a sorted T cell fraction (not recorded which). The receptors come from a male donor with ankylosing spondylitis. Each CDR3 is given with its conserved first and last residue. The D gene is left open where the match is weak. A clone size is listed for some rows: how often the clone was seen (once, few, many), or a class if it is expanded.

NA	TRBV4-2	NA	TRBJ2-1	14	TGTGCCAGCAGCCAAGACCCGACGTACAATGAGCAGTTCTTC	CASSQDPTYNEQFF
TRBD1	TRBV7-9	NA	TRBJ2-1	16	TGTGCCAGCAGGGAGACAGGGGGTAGGTCCTACAATGAGCAGTTCTTC	CASRETGGRSYNEQFF
TRBD1	TRBV12-3/TRBV12-4	once	TRBJ1-2	14	TGTGCCAGCAGAGGACAGGCGGCCACCTATGGCTACACCTTC	CASRGQAATYGYTF
NA	TRBV5-1	few	TRBJ2-2	14	TGCGCCAGCAGCCTCGACACGAACACCGGGGAGCTGTTTTTT	CASSLDTNTGELFF
NA	TRBV7-2	few	TRBJ2-3	13	TGTGCCAGCAGTTGGAGGCCCACAGATACGCAGTATTTT	CASSWRPTDTQYF
NA	TRBV10-2	many	TRBJ2-1	15	TGCGCCAGCAGTACCTGGGCCAAGGGCGACAATGAGCAGTTCTTC	CASSTWAKGDNEQFF
NA	TRBV10-2	NA	TRBJ1-1	14	TGCGCCAGCAGTGAAAACCTTCAGGGCACTGAAGCTTTCTTT	CASSENLQGTEAFF
TRBD2	TRBV5-1	NA	TRBJ2-3	16	TGCGCCAGCAGCCGGTCCACTAGCGGGAGTGCAGATACGCAGTATTTT	CASSRSTSGSADTQYF
NA	TRBV5-1	many	TRBJ2-1	15	TGCGCCAGCGGTCCGCGGCCCTCCCCCTACAATGAGCAGTTCTTC	CASGPRPSPYNEQFF
NA	TRBV7-2	NA	TRBJ1-1	12	TGTGCCAGCAGCAGTCTTTATAGTGAAGCTTTCTTT	CASSSLYSEAFF
TRBD1	TRBV10-3	few	TRBJ1-1	13	TGTGCCATCACCAAGACAGGGGATACTGAAGCTTTCTTT	CAITKTGDTEAFF
TRBD1	TRBV20-1	many	TRBJ1-5	17	TGCAGTGCTAGAGATCGCGGGACAGGAATATGGAATCAGCCCCAGCATTTT	CSARDRGTGIWNQPQHF
NA	TRBV30	once	TRBJ1-4	13	TGTGCCTGGGCACTAGGGGGGCCTGAAAAACTGTTTTTT	CAWALGGPEKLFF
NA	TRBV15	NA	TRBJ2-3	16	TGTGCCACCAGCCCTAAGCGACTAGTTGGCACAGATACGCAGTATTTT	CATSPKRLVGTDTQYF
NA	TRBV7-2	few	TRBJ1-2	14	TGTGCCAGCAGCTTCCGGACGGAGAACTATGGCTACACCTTC	CASSFRTENYGYTF
NA	TRBV20-1	few	TRBJ1-1	13	TGCAGTGCTGGCGGAGGGCCCGACACTGAAGCTTTCTTT	CSAGGGPDTEAFF
TRBD2	TRBV5-1	many	TRBJ2-1	18	TGCGCCAGCAGCTTAGCGGGAGGGCACCTCGGGACCTACAATGAGCAGTTCTTC	CASSLAGGHLGTYNEQFF
NA	TRBV7-8	NA	TRBJ2-2	15	TGTGCCAGCAGCAAGCGGTTGGGGGGAACCGGGGAGCTGTTTTTT	CASSKRLGGTGELFF
NA	TRBV19	few	TRBJ1-4	15	TGTGCCAGTAGGGCTTCACGGGGAGGGGATGAAAAACTGTTTTTT	CASRASRGGDEKLFF
NA	TRBV19	NA	TRBJ1-1	15	TGTGCCAGTAGTATAAGCACAGTACAATCCGCTGAAGCTTTCTTT	CASSISTVQSAEAFF
TRBD2	TRBV6-1	NA	TRBJ2-7	14	TGTGCCAGCAGTCGGACTAGCGGAATGTACGAGCAGTACTTC	CASSRTSGMYEQYF
TRBD2	TRBV19	NA	TRBJ2-3	15	TGTGCCAGTAGTTTCCAAGCGGGAGTGCCAGATACGCAGTATTTT	CASSFQAGVPDTQYF
NA	TRBV20-1	NA	TRBJ1-2	15	TGCAGTGCTAGAATCGCGGCAGACCCTGCCTATGGCTACACCTTC	CSARIAADPAYGYTF
TRBD2	TRBV5-1	many	TRBJ2-3	14	TGCGCCAGCAGCGGGGGACTAGCGGGAGATACGCAGTATTTT	CASSGGLAGDTQYF
NA	TRBV5-1	few	TRBJ2-7	14	TGCGCCAGCAGCTTGGGCGGGAAAACCTACGAGCAGTACTTC	CASSLGGKTYEQYF
NA	TRBV19	few	TRBJ2-2	14	TGTGCCAGTATCAGGGGCCTGAACACCGGGGAGCTGTTTTTT	CASIRGLNTGELFF
NA	TRBV20-1	few	TRBJ2-1	14	TGCAGTGCTAGGTCCGGCGGGACGGACGATGAGCAGTTCTTC	CSARSGGTDDEQFF
NA	TRBV5-1	NA	TRBJ2-7	14	TGCGCCAGCAGCTTCGGGGTGCTGGTCTACGAGCAGTACTTC	CASSFGVLVYEQYF
NA	TRBV20-1	few	TRBJ1-2	14	TGCAGTGCTAGAGCTCTAAGGGAAGAATATGGCTACACCTTC	CSARALREEYGYTF
TRBD1	TRBV7-9	few	TRBJ1-2	14	TGTGCCAGCAGCTTAGTGGACAGGGATTATCGCTACACCTTC	CASSLVDRDYRYTF
NA	TRBV15	NA	TRBJ2-3	14	TGTGCCACCAGCAGAGATTCCGGGGCAGATACGCAGTATTTT	CATSRDSGADTQYF
TRBD1	TRBV7-2	few	TRBJ2-5	14	TGTGCCAGCAGCTTAGTAGGGGGCTGGGAGACCCAGTACTTC	CASSLVGGWETQYF
TRBD1	TRBV10-3	few	TRBJ1-5	13	TGTGCCATCAGCCTACAGGGGCGGCAGCCCCAGCATTTT	CAISLQGRQPQHF
TRBD2	TRBV10-3	NA	TRBJ2-1	14	TGTGCCATCAGGACTAGCGGGAGTCTTAATGAGCAGTTCTTC	CAIRTSGSLNEQFF
TRBD1	TRBV7-2	NA	TRBJ2-2	15	TGTGCCAGCAGCGAGGACAGGGGATATTCCGGGGAGCTGTTTTTT	CASSEDRGYSGELFF
NA	TRBV2	NA	TRBJ2-3	14	TGTGCCAGCAGCCGGAATGACCGTACAGATACGCAGTATTTT	CASSRNDRTDTQYF
NA	TRBV5-1	many	TRBJ2-5	11	TGTGCCAGCAGCTCCCAAGAGACCCAGTACTTC	CASSSQETQYF
TRBD1	TRBV5-1	few	TRBJ2-7	14	TGCGCCAGCAGCCTTCGACAGGGGACTTACGAGCAGTACTTC	CASSLRQGTYEQYF
NA	TRBV24-1	NA	TRBJ1-1	15	TGTGCCACCAGTGATGGAGGAGAACTGAACACTGAAGCTTTCTTT	CATSDGGELNTEAFF
NA	TRBV12-3/TRBV12-4	NA	TRBJ2-5	13	TGTGCCAGCAGTTTACGACGGCAAGAGACCCAGTACTTC	CASSLRRQETQYF
NA	TRBV7-2	few	TRBJ1-6	15	TGTGCCAGCAGCCCGGTGGGAGTCCAGGGCTCACCCCTCCACTTT	CASSPVGVQGSPLHF
NA	TRBV5-1	few	TRBJ2-5	16	TGCGCCAGCAGCTCACCCGTGGGGGCGCGAGATGAGACCCAGTACTTC	CASSSPVGARDETQYF
TRBD2	TRBV7-2	few	TRBJ2-1	18	TGTGCCAGCAGCTTAGCGACTAGCGGGAGGGCCGCCTACAATGAGCAGTTCTTC	CASSLATSGRAAYNEQFF
TRBD2	TRBV20-1	few	TRBJ2-1	14	TGCAGTGCGAGAAGACTAGCGGGAGACAATGAGCAGTTCTTC	CSARRLAGDNEQFF